This T cell receptor (beta chain) was found in a study of cytomegalovirus exposure and HLA in healthy donors. Overall study findings and caveats: High specificity and sensitivity for cytomegalovirus status were reported for the classifier.

Turning to this clone: Its antigen is undetermined.

Both 60 Vbeta primers and 13 Jbeta primers went into the PCR. The protocol was immunoSEQ multiplex PCR, while the TCRdb copy is restricted to in-frame clones and leaves out a portion. The table includes some 160,000 clones, roughly 90% detected once. V gave up 7 bases and J gave up 8 bases, with 14 bases separating them. CDR1 and CDR2 from the germline V gene are SEHNR and FQNEAQ (reference sequence). The CDR3 has 12 amino acids. The chain combines TRBV7-9 with TRBJ1-1, with TRBD1 as a possible D gene (6 bases). Sequences were obtained from PBMCs. The origin of this receptor is a woman aged 18-29 years in good health and CMV-seronegative. In DNA form, the CDR3 reads TGTGCCAGCACTCTTGGACAGCTCGAAGCTTTCTTT. Translated, it gives CASTLGQLEAFF.